This T cell receptor beta chain comes out of a study of blood T cell repertoires in COVID-19. Germline V gene sequence: CDR1 SEHNR, CDR2 FQNEAQ (reference sequence). The CDR3 sequence is 16 residues long. V shed 7 bases, J shed 3 bases, and the junction held 13 bases outside the gene matches. In the original workflow: From reference gene primer amplification, estimates of nucleated cell counts were derived. Measured with immunoSEQ multiplex PCR; TCRdb has only the in-frame clones, and not every one. V, J and clone size are taken as reported in that table, and D and trimming were inferred from the DNA itself. This sample has a few hundred thousand clones; roughly nine tenths occur once, and the top ten carry around 20%. The sample holds one count of this clone. Individuals aged roughly 18 to 90 years were recruited from fewer than 25 US areas.

Sequenced sample: PBMCs or T cells enriched from blood (not recorded which). This TCR was sampled from a woman between 25 and 40 years old who had recovered from COVID-19. The gene calls are TRBV7-9 and TRBJ2-3, with 7 bases matching TRBD1. CDR3 residues: CASNKQGPDGTDTQYF. The CDR3 region has the DNA TGTGCCAGCAACAAACAGGGGCCCGATGGGACAGATACGCAGTATTTT.